This T cell receptor beta chain was sequenced in a study of shared clonotypes between healthy human individuals. About this clone itself: The antigen is undetermined. In the same sample, other DNA sequences code for this CDR3.

Across several immunoSEQ plates, the genomic DNA of each subset was split evenly. Replicate PCRs run on sorted subsets employed roughly 180 ng DNA, 30,000 to 35,000 T cell genomes. Authors' processing steps: ImmunoSEQ output lacked quality scores and full-length reads, limiting matched filtering. Clones were sequenced by immunoSEQ multiplex PCR, and TCRdb holds only the in-frame ones, with some missing. The V and J calls and the clone size are those of that table, but D and trimming were determined from the DNA. Of over a million clones listed, roughly 97% are singletons. Study-level findings and limits: Donor scarcity curtailed the genetic and exposure-history diversity represented herein.

Germline V gene sequence: CDR1 MNHEY, CDR2 SMNVEV (reference sequence). There are 14 residues in the CDR3. Trimming stripped 0 bases from V and 1 base from J, with 7 bases between. The clonotype was recovered from a man aged 25-45 years in good health. The sequenced sample was naive CD4+ T cells sorted from blood. The subset denotes: CD45RA+ positively selected. The V gene is TRBV27, the J gene TRBJ2-7, with D uncertain. The CDR3 protein is CASSLSRLSYEQYF. CDR3 bases: TGTGCCAGCAGTTTATCCCGACTGTCCTACGAGCAGTACTTC.